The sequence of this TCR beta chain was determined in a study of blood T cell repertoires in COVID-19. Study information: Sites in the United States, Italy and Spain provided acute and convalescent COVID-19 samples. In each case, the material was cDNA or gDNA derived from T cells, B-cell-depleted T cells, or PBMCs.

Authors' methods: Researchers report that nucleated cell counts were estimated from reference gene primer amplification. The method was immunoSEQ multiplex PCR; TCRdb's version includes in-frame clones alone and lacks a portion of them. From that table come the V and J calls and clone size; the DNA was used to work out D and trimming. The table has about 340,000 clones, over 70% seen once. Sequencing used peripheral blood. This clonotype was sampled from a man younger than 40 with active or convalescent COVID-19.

CDR3 DNA sequence: TGTGCCAGCAGCGTAGCACCACAGGCCAGGGGTAATGAAAAACTGTTTTTT. It yields the protein CASSVAPQARGNEKLFF. The genes are TRBV9 and TRBJ1-4; maybe TRBD1 (6 bases). V was trimmed by 0 bases and J by 4 bases, leaving 16 bases between them. Germline V gene sequence: CDR1 SGDLS, CDR2 YYNGEE. There are 17 residues in the CDR3.